This is a list of T cell receptor beta chains from one sample in a study of shared clonotypes between healthy human individuals. Using immunoSEQ multiplex PCR, the repertoire was profiled, and TCRdb retains in-frame clones only, with some absent. The repertoire holds about 2 million clones, with about 95% as singletons. The sequencing input was naive CD8+ T cells sorted from blood. The origin of the receptors is a man between 18 and 29 years old in good health. The CDR3 runs from the conserved cysteine through the conserved F or W. D genes are given only for firm matches. The size of a clone is reported for some rows only, either as once, few or many, or as a class for expanded clones.

CDR3 DNA: TGCGCCAGCAGCCAGGTTACAGGGTCTTCCTATGGCTACACCTTC
CDR3 protein: CASSQVTGSSYGYTF
J gene: TRBJ1-2
V gene: TRBV4-3
D gene: -
clone size: once

CDR3 DNA: TGTGCCAGCAGCCCATTTGTGGAGACCCAAGGGTTTGAGGGTGAGCAGTTCTTC
CDR3 protein: CASSPFVETQGFEGEQFF
J gene: TRBJ2-1
V gene: TRBV5-6
D gene: -
clone size: -

CDR3 DNA: TGTGCCAGCAGTTTCTCGTGGGCAGGATCCTACGAGCAGTACTTC
CDR3 protein: CASSFSWAGSYEQYF
J gene: TRBJ2-7
V gene: TRBV28
D gene: -
clone size: -

CDR3 DNA: TGTGCCAGCAGCTCCCGGGGGGACTACGAGCAGTACTTC
CDR3 protein: CASSSRGDYEQYF
J gene: TRBJ2-7
V gene: TRBV11-3
D gene: TRBD2
clone size: -

CDR3 DNA: TGTGCCTGGAGTGTACGACAGGGGTCCTACGAGCAGTACTTC
CDR3 protein: CAWSVRQGSYEQYF
J gene: TRBJ2-7
V gene: TRBV30
D gene: TRBD1
clone size: -

CDR3 DNA: TGCGCCAGCAGCCAATTGTCACATCAACCCCAAGAGACCCAGTACTTC
CDR3 protein: CASSQLSHQPQETQYF
J gene: TRBJ2-5
V gene: TRBV4-3
D gene: -
clone size: -

CDR3 DNA: TGTGCCAGCTCAGAGCCAGGGATGGGTGGACAGCCCCAGCATTTT
CDR3 protein: CASSEPGMGGQPQHF
J gene: TRBJ1-5
V gene: TRBV6-1
D gene: -
clone size: once

CDR3 DNA: TGTGCCAGCAGTTACCTGAGGGGTAGGGACTATGGCTACACCTTC
CDR3 protein: CASSYLRGRDYGYTF
J gene: TRBJ1-2
V gene: TRBV28
D gene: -
clone size: -

CDR3 DNA: TGTGCCAGCAGTTTGTCGCGGACAGCCGAAGCTTTCTTT
CDR3 protein: CASSLSRTAEAFF
J gene: TRBJ1-1
V gene: TRBV27
D gene: -
clone size: -

CDR3 DNA: TGTGCCAGCAGTGAGGCGGACAGTCCGTACGAGCAGTACTTC
CDR3 protein: CASSEADSPYEQYF
J gene: TRBJ2-7
V gene: TRBV2
D gene: -
clone size: -

CDR3 DNA: TGTGCCAGCAGCTTTTCACTAGCGGGGTTGGCAGATACGCAGTATTTT
CDR3 protein: CASSFSLAGLADTQYF
J gene: TRBJ2-3
V gene: TRBV7-9
D gene: TRBD2
clone size: -

CDR3 DNA: TGTGCCAGTAGTATAGGGGCAGGGATTAGCAATCAGCCCCAGCATTTT
CDR3 protein: CASSIGAGISNQPQHF
J gene: TRBJ1-5
V gene: TRBV19
D gene: -
clone size: -